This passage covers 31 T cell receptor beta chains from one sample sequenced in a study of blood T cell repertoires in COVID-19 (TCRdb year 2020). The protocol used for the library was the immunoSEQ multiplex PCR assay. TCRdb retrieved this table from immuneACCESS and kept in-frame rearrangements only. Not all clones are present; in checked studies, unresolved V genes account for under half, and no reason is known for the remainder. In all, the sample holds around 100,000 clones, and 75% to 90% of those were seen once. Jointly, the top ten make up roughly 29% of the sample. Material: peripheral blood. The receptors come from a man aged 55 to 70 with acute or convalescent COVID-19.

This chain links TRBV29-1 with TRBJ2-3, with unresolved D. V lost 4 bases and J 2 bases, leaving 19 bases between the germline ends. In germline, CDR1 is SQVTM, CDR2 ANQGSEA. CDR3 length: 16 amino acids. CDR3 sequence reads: CSVVGGSTVYTDTQYF. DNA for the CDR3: TGCAGCGTTGTCGGCGGTTCCACGGTCTACACAGATACGCAGTATTTT.

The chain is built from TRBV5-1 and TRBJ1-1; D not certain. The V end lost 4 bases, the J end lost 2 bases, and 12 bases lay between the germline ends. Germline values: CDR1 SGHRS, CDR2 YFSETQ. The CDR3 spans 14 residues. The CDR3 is CASSTSGGNTEAFF. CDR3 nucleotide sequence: TGCGCCAGCAGCACTAGTGGCGGAAACACTGAAGCTTTCTTT.

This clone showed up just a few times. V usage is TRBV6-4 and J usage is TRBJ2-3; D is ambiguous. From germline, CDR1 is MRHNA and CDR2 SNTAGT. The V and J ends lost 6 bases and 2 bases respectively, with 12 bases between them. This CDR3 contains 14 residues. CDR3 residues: CASRNSEFTDTQYF. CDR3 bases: TGTGCCAGCAGAAACTCCGAGTTCACAGATACGCAGTATTTT.

Written as DNA, the CDR3 is TGTGCCAGCAGTTTATCAGCGGGAGCGTGGGACATTCAGTACTTC. It translates to CASSLSAGAWDIQYF. This sequence joins TRBV27 and TRBJ2-4; 8 nucleotides line up with TRBD2. Germline CDR1 MNHEY, CDR2 SMNVEV (reference sequence). Trimming took 0 bases from V and 8 from J; bases not matched to a gene: 6. This CDR3 contains 15 residues.

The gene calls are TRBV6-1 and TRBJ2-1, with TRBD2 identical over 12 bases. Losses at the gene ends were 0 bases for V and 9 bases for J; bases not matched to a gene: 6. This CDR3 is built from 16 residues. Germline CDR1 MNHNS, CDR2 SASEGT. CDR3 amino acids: CASSEARTSGKTEQFF. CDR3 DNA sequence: TGTGCCAGCAGTGAAGCGAGGACTAGCGGGAAGACTGAGCAGTTCTTC.

The CDR3 protein is CASSLSVWIGVAGQETQYF. CDR3 nucleotides: TGTGCCAGCAGTTTAAGCGTGTGGATCGGGGTAGCGGGGCAAGAGACCCAGTACTTC. The rearrangement links TRBV28 to TRBJ2-5; 8 bases match TRBD2. The germline gives CDR1 MDHEN, CDR2 SYDVKM. This CDR3 region has 19 residues. Trimming took 2 bases from V and 2 from J; bases not matched to a gene: 16.

The DNA for the CDR3 is TGTGCCAGCAGTTTAATAACAGGACTAAGGGATCAGCCCCAGCATTTT. This sequence encodes CASSLITGLRDQPQHF. The chain is built from TRBV28 and TRBJ1-5; possible D gene TRBD1, 5 bases. Germline-derived CDR1 and CDR2 are MDHEN and SYDVKM. V lost 2 bases and J lost 5, with 16 bases in between. The CDR3 spans 16 residues.

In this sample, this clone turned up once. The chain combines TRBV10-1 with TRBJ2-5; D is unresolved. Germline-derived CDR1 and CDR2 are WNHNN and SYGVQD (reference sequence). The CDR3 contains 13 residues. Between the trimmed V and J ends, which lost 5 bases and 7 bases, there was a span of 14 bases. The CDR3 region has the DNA TGCGCCAGCAGTTTGGAACCCCCGGGGACCCAGTACTTC. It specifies CASSLEPPGTQYF.

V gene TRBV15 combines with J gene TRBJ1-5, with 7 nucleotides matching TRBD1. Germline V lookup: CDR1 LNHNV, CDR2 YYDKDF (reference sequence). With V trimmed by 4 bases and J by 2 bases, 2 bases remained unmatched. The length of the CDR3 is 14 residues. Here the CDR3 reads CATSIGQGNQPQHF. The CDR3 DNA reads TGTGCCACCAGCATTGGACAGGGCAATCAGCCCCAGCATTTT.

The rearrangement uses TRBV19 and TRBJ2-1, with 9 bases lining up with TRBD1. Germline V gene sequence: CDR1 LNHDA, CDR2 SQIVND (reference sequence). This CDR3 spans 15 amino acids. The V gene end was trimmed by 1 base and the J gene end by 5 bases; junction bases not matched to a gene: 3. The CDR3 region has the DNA TGTGCCAGTAGTATAGCCCACAGGGGGCACAATGAGCAGTTCTTC. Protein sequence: CASSIAHRGHNEQFF.

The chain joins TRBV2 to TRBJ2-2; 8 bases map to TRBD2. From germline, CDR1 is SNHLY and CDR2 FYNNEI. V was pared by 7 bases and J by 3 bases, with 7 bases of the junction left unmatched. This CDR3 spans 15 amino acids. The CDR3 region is CASKSGSADTGELFF. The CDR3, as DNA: TGTGCCAGCAAAAGCGGGAGTGCGGACACCGGGGAGCTGTTTTTT. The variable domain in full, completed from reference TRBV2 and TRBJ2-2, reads EPEVTQTPSHQVTQMGQEVILRCVPISNHLYFYWYRQILGQKVEFLVSFYNNEISEKSEIFDDQFSVERPDGSNFTLKIRSTKLEDSAMYFCASKSGSADTGELFFGEGSRLTVL.

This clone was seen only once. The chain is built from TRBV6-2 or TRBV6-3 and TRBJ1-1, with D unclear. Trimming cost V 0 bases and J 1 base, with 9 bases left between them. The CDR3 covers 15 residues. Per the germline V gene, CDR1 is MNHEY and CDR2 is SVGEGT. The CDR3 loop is CASSYSRGPNTEAFF. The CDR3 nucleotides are TGTGCCAGCAGTTACTCCCGCGGCCCGAACACTGAAGCTTTCTTT.

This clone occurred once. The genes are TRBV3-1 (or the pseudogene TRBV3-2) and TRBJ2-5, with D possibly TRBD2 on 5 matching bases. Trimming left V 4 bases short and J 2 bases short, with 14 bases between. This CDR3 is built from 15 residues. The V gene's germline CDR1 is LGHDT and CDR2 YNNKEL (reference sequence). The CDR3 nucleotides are TGTGCCAGCAGCCTAAGGACGGGGAAACAAGAGACCCAGTACTTC. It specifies CASSLRTGKQETQYF.

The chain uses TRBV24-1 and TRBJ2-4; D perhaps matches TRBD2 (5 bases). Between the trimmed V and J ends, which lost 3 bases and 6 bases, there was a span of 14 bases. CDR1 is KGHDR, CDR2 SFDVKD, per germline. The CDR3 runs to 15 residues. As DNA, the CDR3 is TGTGCCACCAGTGATCCCGGAGCCCGGGGAAACATTCAGTACTTC. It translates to CATSDPGARGNIQYF.

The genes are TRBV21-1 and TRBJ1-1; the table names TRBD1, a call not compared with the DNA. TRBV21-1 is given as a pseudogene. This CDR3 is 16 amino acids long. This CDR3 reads CASSKGLYRVNTEAFF. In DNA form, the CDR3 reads TGTGCCAGCAGCAAAGGCCTCTACAGGGTGAACACTGAAGCTTTCTTT.

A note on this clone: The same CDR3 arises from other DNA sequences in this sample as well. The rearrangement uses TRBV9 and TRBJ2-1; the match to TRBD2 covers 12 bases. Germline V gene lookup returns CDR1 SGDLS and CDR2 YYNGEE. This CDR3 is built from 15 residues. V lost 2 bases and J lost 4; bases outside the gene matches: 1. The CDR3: CASSVGLAGYNEQFF. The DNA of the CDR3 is TGTGCCAGCAGCGTTGGACTAGCGGGGTACAATGAGCAGTTCTTC.

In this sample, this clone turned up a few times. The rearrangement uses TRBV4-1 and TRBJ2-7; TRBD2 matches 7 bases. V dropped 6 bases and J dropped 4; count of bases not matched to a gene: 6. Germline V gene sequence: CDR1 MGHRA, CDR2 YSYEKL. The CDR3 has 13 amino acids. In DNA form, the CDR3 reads TGCGCCAGCAGTCTAGCGGATCTTTACGAGCAGTACTTC. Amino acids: CASSLADLYEQYF.

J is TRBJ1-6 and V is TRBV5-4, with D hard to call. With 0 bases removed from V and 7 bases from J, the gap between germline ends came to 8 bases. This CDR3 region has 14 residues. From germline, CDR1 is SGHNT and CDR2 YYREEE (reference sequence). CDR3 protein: CASSLAYGNSPLHF. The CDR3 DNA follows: TGTGCCAGCAGCTTGGCCTACGGGAATTCACCCCTCCACTTT. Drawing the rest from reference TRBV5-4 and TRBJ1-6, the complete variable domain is ETGVTQSPTHLIKTRGQQVTLRCSSQSGHNTVSWYQQALGQGPQFIFQYYREEENGRGNFPPRFSGLQFPNYSSELNVNALELDDSALYLCASSLAYGNSPLHFGNGTRLTVT.

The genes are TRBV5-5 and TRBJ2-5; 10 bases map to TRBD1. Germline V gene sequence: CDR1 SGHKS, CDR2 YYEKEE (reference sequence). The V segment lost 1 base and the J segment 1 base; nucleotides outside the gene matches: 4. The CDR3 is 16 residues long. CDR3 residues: CASSLRGQGTQETQYF. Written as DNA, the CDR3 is TGTGCCAGCAGCTTGAGGGGACAGGGGACCCAAGAGACCCAGTACTTC. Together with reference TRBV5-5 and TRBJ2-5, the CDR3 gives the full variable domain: DAGVTQSPTHLIKTRGQQVTLRCSPISGHKSVSWYQQVLGQGPQFIFQYYEKEERGRGNFPDRFSARQFPNYSSELNVNALLLGDSALYLCASSLRGQGTQETQYFGPGTRLLVL.

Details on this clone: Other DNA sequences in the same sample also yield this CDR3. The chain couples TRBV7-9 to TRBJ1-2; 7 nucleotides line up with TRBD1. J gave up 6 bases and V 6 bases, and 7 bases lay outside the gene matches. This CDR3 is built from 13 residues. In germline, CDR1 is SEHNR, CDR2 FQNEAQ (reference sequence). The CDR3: CASSPQGGDGYTF. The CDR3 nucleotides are TGTGCCAGCAGTCCACAAGGGGGCGATGGCTACACCTTC.

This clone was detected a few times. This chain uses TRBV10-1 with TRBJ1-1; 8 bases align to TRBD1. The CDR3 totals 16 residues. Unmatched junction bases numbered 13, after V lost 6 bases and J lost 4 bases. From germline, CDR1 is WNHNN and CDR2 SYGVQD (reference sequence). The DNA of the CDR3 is TGCGCCAGCAGGGATCGACAGGGGAGGGAGGGCACTGAAGCTTTCTTT. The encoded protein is CASRDRQGREGTEAFF.

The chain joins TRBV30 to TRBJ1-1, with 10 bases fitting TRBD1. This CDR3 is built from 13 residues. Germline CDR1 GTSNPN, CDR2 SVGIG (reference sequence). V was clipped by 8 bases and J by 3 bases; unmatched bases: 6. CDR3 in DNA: TGTGCCGGATCAGACAGGGGGCACACTGAAGCTTTCTTT. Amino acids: CAGSDRGHTEAFF.

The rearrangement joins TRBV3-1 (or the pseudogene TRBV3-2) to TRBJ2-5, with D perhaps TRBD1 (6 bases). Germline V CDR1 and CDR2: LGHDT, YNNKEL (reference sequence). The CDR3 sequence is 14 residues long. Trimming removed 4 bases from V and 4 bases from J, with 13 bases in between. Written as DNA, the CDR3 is TGTGCCAGCAGCCCACAGGGCTCACCAGAGACCCAGTACTTC. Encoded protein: CASSPQGSPETQYF.

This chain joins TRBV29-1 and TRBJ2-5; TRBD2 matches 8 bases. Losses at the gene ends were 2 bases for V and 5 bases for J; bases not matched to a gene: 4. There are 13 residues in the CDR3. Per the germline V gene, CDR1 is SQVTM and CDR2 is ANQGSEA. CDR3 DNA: TGCAGCGTTGAAAGCGGGAGTAGTGAGACCCAGTACTTC. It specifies CSVESGSSETQYF.

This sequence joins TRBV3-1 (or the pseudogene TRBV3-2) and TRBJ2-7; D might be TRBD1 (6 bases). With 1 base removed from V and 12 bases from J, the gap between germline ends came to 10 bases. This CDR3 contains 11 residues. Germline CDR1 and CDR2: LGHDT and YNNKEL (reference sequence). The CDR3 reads CASSQGTGLYF. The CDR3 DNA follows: TGTGCCAGCAGCCAAGGCACAGGGCTGTACTTC.

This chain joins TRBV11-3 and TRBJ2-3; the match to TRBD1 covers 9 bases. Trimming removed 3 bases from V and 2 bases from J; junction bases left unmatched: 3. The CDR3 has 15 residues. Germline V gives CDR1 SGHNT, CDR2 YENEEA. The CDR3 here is CASSLGQGHTDTQYF. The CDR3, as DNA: TGTGCCAGCAGCTTGGGACAGGGACACACAGATACGCAGTATTTT.

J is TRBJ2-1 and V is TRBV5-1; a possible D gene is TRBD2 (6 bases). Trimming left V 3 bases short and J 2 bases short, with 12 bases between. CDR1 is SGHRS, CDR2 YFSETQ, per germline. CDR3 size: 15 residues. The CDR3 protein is CASSSLATPYNEQFF. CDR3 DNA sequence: TGCGCCAGCAGCTCACTAGCTACTCCCTACAATGAGCAGTTCTTC. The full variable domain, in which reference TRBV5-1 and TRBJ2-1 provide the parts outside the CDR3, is KAGVTQTPRYLIKTRGQQVTLSCSPISGHRSVSWYQQTPGQGLQFLFEYFSETQRNKGNFPGRFSGRQFSNSRSEMNVSTLELGDSALYLCASSSLATPYNEQFFGPGTRLTVL.

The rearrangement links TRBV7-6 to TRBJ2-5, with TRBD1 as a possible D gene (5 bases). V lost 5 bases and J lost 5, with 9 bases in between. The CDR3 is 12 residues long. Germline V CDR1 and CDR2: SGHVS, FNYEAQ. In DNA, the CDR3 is TGTGCCAGCAGCAGACCAGGGGAGACCCAGTACTTC. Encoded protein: CASSRPGETQYF.

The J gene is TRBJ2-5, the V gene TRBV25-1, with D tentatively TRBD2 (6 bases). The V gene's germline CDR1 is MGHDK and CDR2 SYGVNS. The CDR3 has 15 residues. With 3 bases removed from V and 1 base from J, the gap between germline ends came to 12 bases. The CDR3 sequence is CASSDTSKAQETQYF. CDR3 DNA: TGTGCCAGCAGTGACACTAGCAAGGCCCAAGAGACCCAGTACTTC.

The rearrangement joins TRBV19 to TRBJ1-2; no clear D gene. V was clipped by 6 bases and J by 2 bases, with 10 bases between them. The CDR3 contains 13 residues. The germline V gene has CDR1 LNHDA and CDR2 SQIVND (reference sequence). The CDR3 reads CASSSGLNYGYTF. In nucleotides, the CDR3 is TGTGCCAGTAGCTCAGGACTAAACTATGGCTACACCTTC. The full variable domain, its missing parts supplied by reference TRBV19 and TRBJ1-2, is DGGITQSPKYLFRKEGQNVTLSCEQNLNHDAMYWYRQDPGQGLRLIYYSQIVNDFQKGDIAEGYSVSREKKESFPLTVTSAQKNPTAFYLCASSSGLNYGYTFGSGTRLTVV.

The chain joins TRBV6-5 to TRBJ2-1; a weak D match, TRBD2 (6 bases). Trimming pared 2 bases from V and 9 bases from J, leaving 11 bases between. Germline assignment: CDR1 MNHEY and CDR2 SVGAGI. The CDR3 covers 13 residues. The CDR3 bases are TGTGCCAGCAGTTACGGTTGGGGAGGTGAGCAGTTCTTC. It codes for CASSYGWGGEQFF.